This T cell receptor (beta chain) was sequenced during a study of molecular identifiers for immune sequencing clone quantification. From the PCR reads, TCRdb called clonotypes with MiXCR, one entry per CDR3 protein. The sample includes about 320,000 distinct CDR3 sequences, about 23% of them seen just once. V lost 2 bases to trimming and J lost 10 bases, with 16 bases between them. This CDR3 has 14 amino acids. Sequences were obtained from naive CD8+ T cells from blood, with Jurkat cell RNA spiked in. Subset reported: FACS-sorted CD8+CD4-CCR7+CD45RA+ naive T cells. This TCR derives from a human donor in good health. Some libraries in this study had Jurkat cell RNA spiked in. The chain recombines TRBV12-3 or TRBV12-4 with TRBJ2-3; tentatively, D is TRBD2 (6 bases). DNA for the CDR3: TGTGCCAGCAGTTTAAGCGATACGGGGACTGCGCAGTATTTT. Amino acid sequence: CASSLSDTGTAQYF.